These 6 T cell receptor beta chains were all obtained from the same sample, sequenced in a study of T cell repertoires in cytomegalovirus infection. Via MiXCR, TCRdb re-called the reads, giving one row per CDR3 protein. The sample holds about 570,000 distinct CDR3 sequences; 40% are singletons and the top ten take 48%. Their recognized antigens are unknown. This sample comprised cultured PBMCs, obtained from culture after CMV antigen stimulation. The receptors derive from a human donor in good health (CMV status not recorded). Some clones in this sample may be carry-over from other donors' samples.

V and J are TRBV7-8 and TRBJ1-5; weak D call: TRBD1 (5 bases). V gave up 4 bases and J gave up 3 bases, with 13 bases separating them. This CDR3 is built from 15 residues. Germline CDR1 and CDR2: SGHVS and FQNEAQ. DNA for the CDR3: TGTGCCAGCAGCTCCAACAGGTTTCCCAATCAGCCCCAGCATTTT. This codes for CASSSNRFPNQPQHF.

This clonotype was seen a single time. The chain joins TRBV2 to TRBJ1-5; tentative D call: TRBD1 (5 bases). CDR1 and CDR2 from the germline V gene are SNHLY and FYNNEI. The CDR3 extends over 14 amino acids. Deletions cut 6 bases from V and 5 bases from J, with 14 bases between. CDR3 bases: TGTGCCAGCAGGCAGGGTATATCAGATCAGCCCCAGCATTTT. It encodes CASRQGISDQPQHF.

The chain carries TRBV11-2 and TRBJ2-5; D possibly uses TRBD1 or TRBD2 (7 bases each). The CDR3 loop spans 15 amino acids. Germline CDR1 and CDR2: SGHAT and FQNNGV. Between the trimmed V and J ends, which lost 4 bases and 3 bases, there was a span of 15 bases. The CDR3 nucleotides read TGTGCCAGCAGCTCCATGGGAGGGGGCGAAGAGACCCAGTACTTC. Amino acids: CASSSMGGGEETQYF.

The chain recombines TRBV20-1 with TRBJ1-2, with TRBD1 matching 8 bases. This CDR3 is 13 amino acids long. The V gene's germline CDR1 is DFQATT and CDR2 SNEGSKA (reference sequence). After removal of 5 bases from V and 7 bases from J, the junction contained 9 bases not matched to a gene. This CDR3 reads CSAAGPGGSGYTF. In nucleotides, the CDR3 is TGCAGTGCTGCGGGGCCAGGGGGCTCTGGCTACACCTTC.

This clonotype occurred once. The chain uses TRBV5-4 and TRBJ2-1, with D perhaps TRBD2 (6 bases). This CDR3 has 16 amino acids. CDR1 is SGHNT, CDR2 YYREEE, per germline (reference sequence). V lost 4 bases to trimming and J lost 6 bases, with 20 bases between them. The CDR3 loop reads CASSRMLSRDFNEQFF. CDR3 DNA: TGTGCCAGCAGCCGCATGTTAAGCCGGGACTTCAATGAGCAGTTCTTC.

The genes are TRBV24-1 and TRBJ2-3, with TRBD1 identical over 9 bases. This CDR3 has 15 residues. Losses at the gene ends were 7 bases for V and 3 bases for J; bases not matched to a gene: 7. The germline V gene has CDR1 KGHDR and CDR2 SFDVKD. CDR3 DNA: TGTGCCACCAGCGCCACAGGGGGCTGGACAGATACGCAGTATTTT. As protein: CATSATGGWTDTQYF.